This TCR beta chain was profiled in a study of cytotoxic CD8 clonotypes in ibrutinib-treated CLL. The germline gives CDR1 MDHEN, CDR2 SYDVKM. This CDR3 spans 13 amino acids. V lost 6 bases, J lost 5 bases, and 8 bases lay in between. Notes on this clone: What it recognizes is unknown.

General observations from the study: In comparison with age-matched healthy donors, baseline clonality was higher and tracked circulating CD8+ T-cell counts.

Measured with immunoSEQ multiplex PCR; TCRdb has only the in-frame clones, and not every one. The sample carries some 20,000 clones, more than 65% recorded once. The chain has TRBV28 and TRBJ1-6; possible D gene TRBD1, 6 bases. The receptor comes from a human donor with chronic lymphocytic leukemia. Sample: PBMCs, taken before ibrutinib treatment. The CDR3 loop is CASRGQDNSPLHF. The CDR3 nucleotides read TGTGCCAGCAGGGGACAAGATAATTCACCCCTCCACTTT. Based on the CDR3 plus reference TRBV28 and TRBJ1-6, the full variable domain is DVKVTQSSRYLVKRTGEKVFLECVQDMDHENMFWYRQDPGLGLRLIYFSYDVKMKEKGDIPEGYSVSREKKERFSLILESASTNQTSMYLCASRGQDNSPLHFGNGTRLTVT.